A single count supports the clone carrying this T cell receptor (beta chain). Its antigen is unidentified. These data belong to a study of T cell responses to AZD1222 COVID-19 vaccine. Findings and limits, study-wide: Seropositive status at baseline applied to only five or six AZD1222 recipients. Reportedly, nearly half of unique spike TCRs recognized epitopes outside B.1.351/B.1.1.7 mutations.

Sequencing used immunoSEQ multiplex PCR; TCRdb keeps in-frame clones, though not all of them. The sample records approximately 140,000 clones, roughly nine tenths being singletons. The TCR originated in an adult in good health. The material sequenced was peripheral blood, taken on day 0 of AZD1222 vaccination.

The CDR3: CASSFDPRRVSGSPLHF. The CDR3 bases are TGTGCCAGCAGTTTTGACCCACGGAGGGTCTCCGGCTCACCCCTCCACTTT. V usage is TRBV27 and J usage is TRBJ1-6; D not resolved. Germline loops: CDR1 MNHEY, CDR2 SMNVEV (reference sequence). Trimming left V 3 bases short and J 10 bases short, with 22 bases between. CDR3 length: 17 residues.